This T cell receptor (beta chain) was recorded in a study of shared clonotypes between healthy human individuals. Here immunoSEQ multiplex PCR was the method, and the copy in TCRdb shows in-frame clones only, minus some. Seen here are hundreds of thousands of clones, 95% to 98% observed once, and the top ten hold 0.25% to 0.35%. In regard to this clone: The antigen is unknown.

CD45RO-negative cells were positively selected for CCR7, leaving out terminally differentiated effector memory CD45RA+ cells. With 0 bases removed from V and 6 bases from J, the gap between germline ends came to 23 bases. This CDR3 has 19 amino acids. Germline CDR1 and CDR2: MNHEY and SMNVEV (reference sequence). General observations from the study: Deeper or shallower sequencing was expected to change how clonotypes are shared among donors.

The sequence was obtained from a man aged 25-40 years in good health. The specimen was naive CD8+ T cells sorted from blood. The chain recombines TRBV27 with TRBJ1-4, with D hard to call. CDR3 sequence reads: CASSLSGFRNGISHEKLFF. The CDR3 bases are TGTGCCAGCAGTTTATCCGGGTTCCGAAATGGGATTTCTCATGAAAAACTGTTTTTT.